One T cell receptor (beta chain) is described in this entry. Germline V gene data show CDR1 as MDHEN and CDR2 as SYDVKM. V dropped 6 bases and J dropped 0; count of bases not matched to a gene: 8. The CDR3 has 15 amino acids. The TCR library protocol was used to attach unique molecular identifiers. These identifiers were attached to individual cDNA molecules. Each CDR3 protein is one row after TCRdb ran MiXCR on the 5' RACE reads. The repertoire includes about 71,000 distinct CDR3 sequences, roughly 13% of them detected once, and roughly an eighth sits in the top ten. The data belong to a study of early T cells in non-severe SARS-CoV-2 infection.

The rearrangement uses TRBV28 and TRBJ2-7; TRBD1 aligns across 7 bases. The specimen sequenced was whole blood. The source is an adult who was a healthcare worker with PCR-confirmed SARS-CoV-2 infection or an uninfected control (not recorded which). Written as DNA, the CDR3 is TGTGCCAGCAGGCCCGGGACAGCCTTCTCCTACGAGCAGTACTTC. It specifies CASRPGTAFSYEQYF.